The clone carrying this TCR beta chain was seen a single time. CDR3-region Arm-PCR and iRepertoire HTBI primers produced the TCR beta libraries. TCRdb reprocessed the multiplex PCR reads with MiXCR, giving one entry per CDR3 protein. The sample includes about 310,000 distinct CDR3 sequences, 15% to 20% of them seen just once. Regarding time point: newly diagnosed GD, antithyroid drugs for less than 3 months. The TCR library used RNA extracted from PBMCs. Diagnoses of Graves' disease were made by American Thyroid Association guidelines. This record belongs to a study of regulatory T cells in long-lasting Graves disease. V shed 3 bases and J shed 5 bases, with 15 bases lying between them. CDR3 length: 15 amino acids. In germline, CDR1 is SGDLS, CDR2 YYNGEE.

Sequencing was performed on peripheral blood mononuclear cells (PBMCs), taken at new diagnosis, from a patient treated with antithyroid drugs. This sequence joins TRBV9 and TRBJ2-1, with D perhaps matching TRBD1 or TRBD2 (6 bases each). This receptor was obtained from a female donor with Graves disease. Here the CDR3 reads CASSASKGGDNEQFF. The CDR3 DNA reads as TGTGCCAGCAGCGCCTCGAAGGGGGGTGACAATGAGCAGTTCTTC.